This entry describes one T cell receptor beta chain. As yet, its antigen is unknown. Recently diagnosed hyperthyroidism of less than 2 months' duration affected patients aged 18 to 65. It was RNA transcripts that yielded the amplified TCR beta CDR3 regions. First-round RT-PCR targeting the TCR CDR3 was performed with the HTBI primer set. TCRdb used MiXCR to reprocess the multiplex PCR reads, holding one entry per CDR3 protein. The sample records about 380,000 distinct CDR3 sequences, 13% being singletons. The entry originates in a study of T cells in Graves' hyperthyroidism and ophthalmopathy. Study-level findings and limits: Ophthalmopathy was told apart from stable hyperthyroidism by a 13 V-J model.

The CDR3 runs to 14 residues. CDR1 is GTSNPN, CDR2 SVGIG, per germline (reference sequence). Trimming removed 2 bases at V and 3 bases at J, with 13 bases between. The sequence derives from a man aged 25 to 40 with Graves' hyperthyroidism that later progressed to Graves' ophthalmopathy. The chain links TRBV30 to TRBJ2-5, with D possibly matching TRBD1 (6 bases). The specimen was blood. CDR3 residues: CAWSSGAGEETQYF. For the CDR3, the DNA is TGTGCCTGGAGTTCTGGGGCAGGGGAAGAGACCCAGTACTTC.